This T cell receptor (beta chain) is from a study of monozygotic twins with inflammatory bowel disease. Study-wide points: Those with IBD had lower TCRbeta diversity (inverse Simpson) than their healthy co-twins did.

CDR1 and CDR2 (germline): MNHNS, SASEGT. The CDR3 spans 14 residues. In the case of this clonotype: Its antigen is not known.

The TCR libraries each used total RNA (roughly 4,000 ng per library). Using the 5' RACE reads, TCRdb records one entry per CDR3 protein without DNA. Here the sample table reports 400,000 to 500,000 distinct CDR3 sequences. The receptor's source is a human donor with ulcerative colitis or Crohn's disease, or a healthy co-twin of an affected twin (not recorded which). This rearrangement joins TRBV6-1 to TRBJ2-3; TCRdb proposes TRBD2, but this gene call is untestable without DNA. What was sequenced was blood. CDR3 protein: CASKPRAHTDTQYF.